This T cell receptor beta chain was captured in a study of blood T cell repertoires in COVID-19 (dated by TCRdb to 2018 to 2020). Concerning the study at large: The collaborator samples originated in the United States, Italy and Spain and spanned the acute and convalescent phases of COVID-19. The material from the prospective study consisted of cDNA or gDNA derived from T cells, B-cell-depleted T cells, or PBMCs. Where available, HLA class I and class II types were taken from metadata supplied by the sample provider and were not determined by assay-based typing. The samples were drawn from two sources: the first 160 participants of the ongoing ImmuneRACE study, and over 1,000 subjects contributed by 6 global collaborators. Nearly every sample came with metadata listing a de-identified subject ID, COVID-19 status, age in years and sex. The repertoires were released in a freely available public database intended as a resource for research on the immune response to SARS-CoV-2. Subjects who had been exposed to COVID-19, were actively infected with it, or had recovered from it provided the deeply sampled blood TCRbeta repertoires that made up the dataset.

The collaborating institutions used their own protocols to collect whole blood in K2EDTA tubes. For TCRbeta analysis, collaborators shipped samples as frozen whole blood, isolated PBMCs, or DNA extracted from either of those sample types. Details on this clone: Its recognized antigen is unknown. Base qualities are missing; no much larger clone stands one base away.

TCRbeta CDR3 regions were amplified from genomic DNA using the immunoSEQ Assay, a bias-controlled multiplex PCR. The study's own analysis went as follows. The number of nucleated cells in each sample was estimated by amplification of reference gene primers within the assay. To quantify the absolute abundance of each unique TCRbeta CDR3 rearrangement, sequence reads were collapsed and filtered. For each sample, productive Simpson clonality was calculated as the square root of Simpson's diversity index over productive rearrangements. TCRdb carries this immuneACCESS record with in-frame sequences only. Its versions omit some clonotypes, under half of them owing to an unresolved V gene in the studies checked, with the rest unexplained. Clonal size and the V and J genes are those of that table, whereas D and trimming came from the DNA. For this sample the table gives about 20,000 clones, of which around nine tenths were detected only once. The ten top clones hold 6.5% to 9.5% of the sample.

Overall results and qualifications from the work: How much clinical and demographic metadata was included differed by source and by participant, and the metadata was provided uncurated.

V loses 0 bases, J loses 0 bases, and the germline ends lie 11 bases apart. The CDR3 runs 16 amino acids, cysteine and phenylalanine included. Solely the CDR3 DNA is kept, with 48 bases framed from the first base. CDR1 and CDR2 (MGHRA, YSYEKL) derive from the germline V gene. What was sequenced was peripheral blood. The chain is made from TRBV4-1 and TRBJ1-1, with the D segment identity uncertain. This TCR was sampled from a woman in her fifties or sixties with active COVID-19. Read as DNA, the sequence is TGCGCCAGCAGCCAAGATGGGCAGCAAATGAACACTGAAGCTTTCTTT. Its protein reads: CASSQDGQQMNTEAFF.